This TCR beta chain came from a study of PD-L1 blockade in urothelial cancer. Study-wide context: From about 2014, patients received atezolizumab, given as 1,200 mg intravenously every 3 weeks. At 3 weeks (second dose) and 6 weeks after starting treatment, blood was analyzed. There were a median of approximately 150,000 T cells in blood samples.

Every PCR was spiked with synthetic TCR analog templates. TCRdb keeps only in-frame clones here, not all; method: immunoSEQ multiplex PCR. Among some 19,000 clones listed, around 91% were seen once. This CDR3 contains 13 residues. V was pared by 6 bases and J by 5 bases, with 13 bases between. The V gene's germline CDR1 is SNHLY and CDR2 FYNNEI. Sequencing was performed on PBMCs, taken around atezolizumab (anti-PD-L1) treatment. The sequence was collected from a woman aged 55-69 years with urothelial cancer. J is TRBJ2-5 and V is TRBV2; TRBD1 might be the D (6 bases). The CDR3 DNA is TGTGCCAGCAGAGTGAGGGGGTGGGAGACCCAGTACTTC. Translated: CASRVRGWETQYF.